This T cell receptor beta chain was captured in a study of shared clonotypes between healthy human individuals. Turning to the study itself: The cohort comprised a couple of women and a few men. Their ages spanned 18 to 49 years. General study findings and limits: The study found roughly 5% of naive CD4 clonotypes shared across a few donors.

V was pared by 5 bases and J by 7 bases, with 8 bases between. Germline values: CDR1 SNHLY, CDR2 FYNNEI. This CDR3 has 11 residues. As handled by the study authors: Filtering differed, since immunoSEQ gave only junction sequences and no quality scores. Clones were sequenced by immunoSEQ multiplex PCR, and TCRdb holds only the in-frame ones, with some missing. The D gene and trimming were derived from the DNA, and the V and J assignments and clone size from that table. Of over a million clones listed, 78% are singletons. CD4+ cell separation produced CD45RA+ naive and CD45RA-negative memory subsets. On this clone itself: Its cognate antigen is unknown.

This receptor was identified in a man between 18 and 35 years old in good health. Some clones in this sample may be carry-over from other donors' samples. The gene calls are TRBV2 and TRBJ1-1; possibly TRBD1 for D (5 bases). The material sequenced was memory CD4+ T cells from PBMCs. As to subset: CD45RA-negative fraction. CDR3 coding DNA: TGTGCCAGCAGTCTGGGGGGTGAAGCTTTCTTT. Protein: CASSLGGEAFF.